The source of this T cell receptor (beta chain) is a study of technical replicates of blood from a handful of donors. Germline CDR1 reads ENHRY; CDR2 reads SYGVKD. This CDR3 comprises 18 residues. Trimming removed 0 bases from V and 6 bases from J; junction bases left unmatched: 14. Here immunoSEQ multiplex PCR was the method, and the copy in TCRdb shows in-frame clones only, minus some. Of tens of thousands of clones in the sample, under 95% are singletons; the top ten hold about 0.26%. The sample was T cells isolated from PBMCs. The chain carries TRBV10-3 and TRBJ1-5; 7 bases line up with TRBD1. This receptor was obtained from a human donor in good health. Here the CDR3 reads CAISESGVGGSLRQPQHF. CDR3 DNA sequence: TGTGCCATCAGTGAGTCAGGTGTAGGGGGCAGTTTACGTCAGCCCCAGCATTTT.